Detailed here is one T cell receptor beta chain. Its antigen is undetermined. The data were produced by immunoSEQ multiplex PCR, yet TCRdb's version contains in-frame clones alone and is incomplete. The sample consists of about 40,000 clones, under 90% of them appearing once. These data come from a study of a mutant IDH1 vaccine in newly diagnosed glioma. Overall study: Vaccination started 4-6 weeks after radiotherapy alone, or with temozolomide cycles.

Noted time point: week 11, during vaccination. Doses comprised 300 ug of mutant IDH1 20-mer peptide each, plus topical imiquimod. The CDR3 totals 17 residues. Germline values: CDR1 SEHNR, CDR2 FQNEAQ (reference sequence). Trimming cost V 0 bases and J 6 bases, with 20 bases left between them. The input for sequencing was peripheral blood mononuclear cells (PBMCs), taken from a glioma patient whose treatment included an IDH1 peptide vaccine. The clonotype was recovered from a woman aged 25 to 39 with glioma. Some clones in this sample may be carry-over from other donors' samples. The chain joins TRBV7-9 to TRBJ1-1; D gene uncertain. The chain's CDR3 is CASSLAVWRVGQAEAFF. The CDR3 DNA follows: TGTGCCAGCAGCTTAGCGGTCTGGAGGGTCGGTCAGGCTGAAGCTTTCTTT.